The 8 T cell receptor beta chains presented below share a single source sample, sequenced in a study of T cell responses to AZD1222 COVID-19 vaccine. Profiled with immunoSEQ multiplex PCR; TCRdb holds only in-frame clones, not every one. The sample contains fewer than 250,000 clones, 85% to 95% of which appear only once. This specimen consisted of peripheral blood, obtained on day 0 of AZD1222 vaccination. All receptors come from an adult in good health.

This clone has a single count. The gene calls are TRBV9 and TRBJ1-5, with D hard to call. Trimming stripped 4 bases from V and 4 bases from J, with 9 bases between. This CDR3 is built from 13 residues. Per germline, CDR1 SGDLS and CDR2 YYNGEE. The CDR3 here is CASSRGFNQPQHF. The CDR3 DNA follows: TGTGCCAGCAGCCGGGGATTTAATCAGCCCCAGCATTTT.

This rearrangement joins TRBV28 to TRBJ1-1; D is ambiguous. The CDR3 is made up of 13 amino acids. Germline-derived CDR1 and CDR2 are MDHEN and SYDVKM. The germline V and J ends were trimmed by 2 bases and 2 bases, with 6 bases remaining between them. CDR3 in DNA: TGTGCCAGCAGTTTAGGTCCAAACACTGAAGCTTTCTTT. Its translation: CASSLGPNTEAFF.

The chain uses TRBV27 and TRBJ1-2, with TRBD1 matching over 7 bases. The V segment lost 6 bases and the J segment 7 bases; nucleotides outside the gene matches: 11. The CDR3 runs 14 residues. Germline V gene sequence: CDR1 MNHEY, CDR2 SMNVEV (reference sequence). The CDR3 spells CASRSEGQRGGYTF. The CDR3 nucleotides are TGTGCCAGCAGGTCAGAGGGACAGCGCGGTGGCTACACCTTC.

V and J are TRBV27 and TRBJ2-3, with D perhaps TRBD1 (6 bases). V dropped 3 bases and J dropped 1 base, with 11 bases sitting between them. Germline CDR1 reads MNHEY; CDR2 reads SMNVEV (reference sequence). CDR3 length: 15 amino acids. CDR3 region: CASSFVGAGTDTQYF. The CDR3 nucleotides are TGTGCCAGCAGTTTTGTGGGGGCTGGCACAGATACGCAGTATTTT.

The chain combines TRBV11-2 with TRBJ2-5; 7 bases match TRBD1. The germline V gene encodes CDR1 SGHAT and CDR2 FQNNGV. This CDR3 region has 13 residues. V trimming: 5 bases; J trimming: 9 bases; junction bases outside the gene matches: 9. In DNA, the CDR3 is TGTGCCAGCAGCCGGACAGGTCGCGCGGCCCAGTACTTC. Its translation is CASSRTGRAAQYF.

The rearrangement links TRBV9 to TRBJ1-1; unclear D gene. Germline lookup yields CDR1 SGDLS and CDR2 YYNGEE. Trimming shortened V by 2 bases and J by 3 bases, and 8 bases separated the two germline ends. This CDR3 has 13 residues. The CDR3 DNA reads TGTGCCAGCAGCGTCGCCCTGGACACTGAAGCTTTCTTT. It codes for CASSVALDTEAFF.

The chain employs TRBV3-1 (or the pseudogene TRBV3-2) and TRBJ1-1; D is unclear. The germline gives CDR1 LGHDT, CDR2 YNNKEL (reference sequence). V lost 4 bases, J lost 4 bases, and 13 bases lay in between. The CDR3 contains 14 residues. CDR3 residues: CASSLLSARTEAFF. Written as DNA, the CDR3 is TGTGCCAGCAGCCTTCTGAGCGCGCGCACTGAAGCTTTCTTT.

This chain connects TRBV7-6 to TRBJ2-1; D may be TRBD1 (6 bases). Germline V gene data show CDR1 as SGHVS and CDR2 as FNYEAQ. V dropped 4 bases and J dropped 6 bases, with 16 bases sitting between them. This CDR3 has 15 residues. The CDR3 loop reads CASSSWTAVSNEQFF. Here the CDR3 DNA reads TGTGCCAGCAGCTCATGGACAGCGGTTTCCAATGAGCAGTTCTTC. The full variable domain, completed using reference TRBV7-6 and TRBJ2-1, is GAGVSQSPRYKVTKRGQDVALRCDPISGHVSLYWYRQALGQGPEFLTYFNYEAQQDKSGLPNDRFSAERPEGSISTLTIQRTEQRDSAMYRCASSSWTAVSNEQFFGPGTRLTVL.